This T cell receptor (beta chain) was recorded in a study of beta chain features in type 1 diabetes. The overall study: The patients were much like the healthy donors in age, gender and cell yields.

Germline V gene data show CDR1 as SGHRS and CDR2 as YFSETQ. Trimming cost V 2 bases and J 1 base, with 12 bases left between them. The CDR3 covers 15 residues. Only a few counts were recorded for this clone. Its antigen is still unknown. One heparinised draw of blood, averaging around 120 mL, came from each donor. It was via CD45RO/CCR7/CD25/CD127/CD95/CD27 that CD4+ naive, central memory, regulatory and stem cell-like memory cells were sorted. Study results and limitations: Type 1 diabetes patients had VDJ junctions that carried fewer insertions and more deletions. Researchers report that Type 1 diabetes patients had moderately but significantly shorter TCRB CDR3s across all four CD4+ subsets.

Investigators reverse transcribed all isolated RNA, so they sequenced expressed TCRB transcripts. The repertoire was sequenced with immunoSEQ multiplex PCR; TCRdb's copy has only in-frame clones and lacks some. The data contain 310,000 or so clones, over 12% of them singletons. This rearrangement joins TRBV5-1 to TRBJ1-1; D call uncertain. The sequencing input was naive CD4+ T cells from blood. This TCR was sampled from a man aged 18 to 30 with type 1 diabetes. CDR3 sequence (DNA): TGCGCCAGCAGCTTCTCCCGGGAGCCGAACACTGAAGCTTTCTTT. This translates into CASSFSREPNTEAFF.